This record concerns one T cell receptor (beta chain) sequence. Its target antigen remains unknown. Base qualities were left out, and no much larger clone turns up one base away. The immunoSEQ two-step multiplex PCR at survey-level depth was used to amplify TRB CDR3 regions from genomic DNA. Synthetic inline TR CDR3 controls covering all V-J pairings were spiked into each PCR so that template counts could be estimated and amplification bias removed. Reads went through processing to reduce amplification and sequencing bias, and quantification was done against synthetic TR CDR3 analogs. The authors processed their data as follows. Raw data were processed in ImmunoSEQ Analyzer, with out-of-frame sequences and CDR3s containing stop codons removed, and gene names were assigned according to IMGT nomenclature. Normalized Shannon entropy, defined as 1 minus Pielou's evenness, served as the summary measure of repertoire diversity. TRB sequences were considered identical only when V gene, J gene and CDR3 were shared. Public PML clonotypes were defined as CDR3s shared by two or more PML-onset samples but absent from earlier samples, from controls, and from public databases. Position-by-position CDR3 amino acid composition was analyzed in Skylign with the observed count method. As stored in TCRdb, this immuneACCESS dataset retains in-frame rearrangements with V and J assigned. A fraction of the clones does not appear; measured against another copy, unresolved V genes explain less than half of the discrepancy, and the remainder lacks a known reason. That table gives V, J and clone size, and the DNA gave D and trimming. In this sample the table shows 31,000 or so clones, about nine tenths of which occur a single time. The top ten constitute 5.5% to 6.5% of the sample.

The entry originates in a study of multiple sclerosis patients with progressive multifocal leukoencephalopathy (dated 2019 in TCRdb). As for the study more broadly: The study examined peripheral T and B cells of MS patients who developed PML (4 under natalizumab, 1 after alemtuzumab) and treated patients who did not. Longitudinal follow-up was performed in two natalizumab-treated patients who later developed PML, from before therapy through 6 and 12 months to PML onset. The study aimed to detect JC virus-specific or public T-cell expansions arising at the time of PML onset.

The study at large found these results: No common TRBV or TRBJ gene usage or preferential TRBV-TRBJ pairings were detected when PML developed. In most PML patients, lower normalized Shannon entropy suggested less diverse TRB repertoires, while the natalizumab-treated controls had values close to 1. The analysis covered only peripheral blood, although cerebrospinal fluid or brain lymphocytes might be more informative for natalizumab-associated PML. TRB clones above 0.5% frequency appeared only in PML patients, but expanded clones at PML onset were already present before and during natalizumab therapy. With only a small, descriptive cohort, it remained unclear whether the findings reflect JC virus infection or general immunocompromise.

The sample's time point label is to be understood as: time of PML onset. In the paper's terms, the treatment or condition label means: on natalizumab therapy at sampling. PML was diagnosed from clinical and MRI findings and confirmed by detection of JC virus DNA in cerebrospinal fluid. In the natalizumab-treated patients, PML was found to develop after between roughly 15 and 56 months of natalizumab therapy. All listed patients had previously received interferon beta, and all PML patients were female. Blood samples for T3 were taken at PML onset. Ficoll-Hypaque density gradient centrifugation was used to isolate peripheral blood mononuclear cells. At the junction V is shortened by 2 bases and J by 0 bases, with 11 bases in between. In the germline V gene, CDR1 corresponds to MGHDK and CDR2 to SYGVNS. Including cysteine and phenylalanine, the CDR3 has 16 amino acids. Just CDR3 DNA is preserved here, 48 bases in frame from base 1.

The sequence is built from TRBV25-1 and TRBJ1-3; the D gene cannot be named for sure. The sequence was collected from a woman aged 40 to 50 with progressive multifocal leukoencephalopathy. Material: PBMCs, obtained from a patient treated with natalizumab. The CDR3 in this case is CASSEGQAFSGNTIYF. The nucleotide sequence reads as follows: TGTGCCAGCAGTGAAGGGCAGGCCTTCTCTGGAAACACCATATATTTT. Joined to the reference TRBV25-1 and TRBJ1-3 proteins, this CDR3 gives the full variable domain: EADIYQTPRYLVIGTGKKITLECSQTMGHDKMYWYQQDPGMELHLIHYSYGVNSTEKGDLSSESTVSRIRTEHFPLTLESARPSHTSQYLCASSEGQAFSGNTIYFGEGSWLTVV.